This T cell receptor (beta chain) was sequenced during a study of cytomegalovirus exposure and HLA in healthy donors. Study overall: Earlier, 95 million to 140 million unique TCR beta sequences were recovered from about 179 million T cells by an analysis.

For this clone: Its antigen is as yet unknown.

Overall study findings and caveats: According to a later analysis, donors in an Asian-associated ancestry cluster reportedly had fewer N-insertions than the roughly 670-donor mean.

CDR1 and CDR2 from the germline V gene are SGHTA and FQGNSA. The length of the CDR3 is 13 residues. With V trimmed by 5 bases and J by 8 bases, 7 bases remained unmatched. Amplification used 60 Vbeta primers and 13 Jbeta primers. Data came from immunoSEQ multiplex PCR; TCRdb stores just in-frame clones and leaves some out. The top ten clones hold 2% to 2.5% of a sample with 150,000 to 200,000 clones, about 85% of them seen once. The clonotype comes from a man younger than 35 in good health and CMV-seropositive. The sequencing sample was made of PBMCs. V and J are TRBV7-2 and TRBJ1-2, with 8 bases matching TRBD1. DNA for the CDR3: TGTGCCAGCAGCGGACAGGGTTTGGACGGCTACACCTTC. This sequence encodes CASSGQGLDGYTF.